The rows below give T cell receptor beta chains drawn from one sample of a study of radiotherapy plus CTLA-4 blockade in lung cancer. Only in-frame clones appear in the TCRdb table, and some are missing; sequencing was by immunoSEQ multiplex PCR. The sample holds more than 75,000 clones, about 87% seen once. This specimen was peripheral blood, taken from a patient treated with radiotherapy plus ipilimumab. The receptors derive from a human donor with non-small cell lung cancer who had stable disease on radiotherapy plus ipilimumab. The CDR3 runs from the conserved cysteine through the conserved F or W. The order of the fields is clone size, V gene, D gene, J gene, CDR3 protein, CDR3 DNA. D genes are given only for firm matches. The size of a clone is reported for some rows only, either as once, few or many, or as a class for expanded clones.

-	TRBV28	-	TRBJ1-2	CASSLGPYGYTF	TGTGCCAGCAGTTTAGGCCCCTATGGCTACACCTTC
-	TRBV6-5	-	TRBJ1-2	CASSYSEQSNGYTF	TGTGCCAGCAGTTACTCGGAACAGTCAAATGGCTACACCTTC
-	TRBV28	TRBD1	TRBJ2-7	CASSFDRVKDEQYF	TGTGCCAGCAGTTTCGACAGGGTCAAGGACGAGCAGTACTTC
once	TRBV10-1	-	TRBJ1-2	CASSTHRAPYGYTF	TGCGCCAGCAGTACGCACAGGGCGCCCTATGGCTACACCTTC
once	TRBV27	-	TRBJ1-2	CASSQNNYGYTF	TGTGCCAGCAGCCAGAATAACTATGGCTACACCTTC
-	TRBV25-1	-	TRBJ2-4	CASSPGGVGAKNIQYF	TGTGCCAGCAGCCCTGGGGGAGTAGGGGCCAAAAACATTCAGTACTTC
-	TRBV27	-	TRBJ2-1	CASSLRAGRSYNEQFF	TGTGCCAGCAGTTTAAGGGCAGGGCGCTCATACAATGAGCAGTTCTTC
-	TRBV19	-	TRBJ2-2	CASIPGLGNSDTGELFF	TGTGCCAGTATCCCAGGATTGGGGAATAGTGACACCGGGGAGCTGTTTTTT
few	TRBV9	TRBD1	TRBJ1-6	CASSEETGLPLHF	TGTGCCAGCAGCGAGGAGACAGGGCTACCCCTCCACTTT
once	TRBV5-1	TRBD2	TRBJ2-2	CASSLKASAGGTNTGELFF	TGCGCCAGCAGCTTGAAAGCATCAGCGGGAGGGACGAACACCGGGGAGCTGTTTTTT
-	TRBV11-1	-	TRBJ1-3	CASSSDSGNTIYF	TGTGCCAGCAGCTCCGACTCTGGAAACACCATATATTTT
once	TRBV7-9	TRBD1	TRBJ1-2	CASSFGTGGYGYTF	TGTGCCAGCAGCTTTGGGACAGGGGGGTATGGCTACACCTTC
-	TRBV5-1	TRBD2	TRBJ2-7	CASSFSSGGAFEQYF	TGCGCCAGCAGCTTCTCGAGCGGGGGGGCTTTCGAGCAGTACTTC
-	TRBV5-8	-	TRBJ1-5	CASSLVRTSDSNQPQHF	TGTGCCAGCAGCTTGGTGCGGACGTCAGATAGCAATCAGCCCCAGCATTTT
-	TRBV28	-	TRBJ1-5	CASTAPPNQPQHF	TGTGCCAGCACCGCCCCCCCCAATCAGCCCCAGCATTTT